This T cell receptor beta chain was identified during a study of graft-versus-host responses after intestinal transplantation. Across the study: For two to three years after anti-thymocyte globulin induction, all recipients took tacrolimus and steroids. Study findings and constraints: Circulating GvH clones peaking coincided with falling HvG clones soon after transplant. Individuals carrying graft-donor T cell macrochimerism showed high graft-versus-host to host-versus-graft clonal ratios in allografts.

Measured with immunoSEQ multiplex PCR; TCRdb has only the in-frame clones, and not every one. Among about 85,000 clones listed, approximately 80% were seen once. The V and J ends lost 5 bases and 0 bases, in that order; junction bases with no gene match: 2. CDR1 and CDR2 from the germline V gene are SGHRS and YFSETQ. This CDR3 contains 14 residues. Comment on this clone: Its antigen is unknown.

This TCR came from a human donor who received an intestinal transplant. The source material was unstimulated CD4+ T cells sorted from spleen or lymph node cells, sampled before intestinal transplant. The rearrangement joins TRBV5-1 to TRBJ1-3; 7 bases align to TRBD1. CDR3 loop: CASRTGSSGNTIYF. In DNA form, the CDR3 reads TGCGCCAGCAGGACAGGGTCCTCTGGAAACACCATATATTTT. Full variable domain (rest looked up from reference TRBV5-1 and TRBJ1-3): KAGVTQTPRYLIKTRGQQVTLSCSPISGHRSVSWYQQTPGQGLQFLFEYFSETQRNKGNFPGRFSGRQFSNSRSEMNVSTLELGDSALYLCASRTGSSGNTIYFGEGSWLTVV.